This entry is about one T cell receptor beta chain. The target antigen is unknown. The entry originates in a study of post-analysis software for immune sequencing data. Overall study context: Relapsing-remitting, secondary progressive and progressive-relapsing forms made up the multiple sclerosis disease courses. Study-level results: Analysis by F measure revealed that same-batch samples clustered strongly together. Controls had significantly higher normalized Chao1 diversity than multiple sclerosis patients. Four or five TRBV segments (TRBV5-6, TRBV5-1 and TRBV20-1 among them) occurred more frequently in patients than in controls.

Built from TCR beta cDNA, the libraries had unique molecular identifiers in them. TCRdb re-analysed the PCR reads in MiXCR, keeping a single row per CDR3 protein. The profile shows about 200,000 distinct CDR3 sequences, around 29% of them singletons. This CDR3 has 19 amino acids. V was pared by 0 bases and J by 1 base, with 17 bases between. Per the germline V gene, CDR1 is SGHRS and CDR2 is YFSETQ. Sequenced input: blood. This sequence originates from a girl aged 2-17 years with multiple sclerosis. The V call is TRBV5-1, the J call TRBJ2-6; no definite D call. The CDR3 DNA is TGCGCCAGCAGCTTGGCGCAGGTAGGGCCTCAGTCTGGGGCCAACGTCCTGACTTTC. Its translation is CASSLAQVGPQSGANVLTF.